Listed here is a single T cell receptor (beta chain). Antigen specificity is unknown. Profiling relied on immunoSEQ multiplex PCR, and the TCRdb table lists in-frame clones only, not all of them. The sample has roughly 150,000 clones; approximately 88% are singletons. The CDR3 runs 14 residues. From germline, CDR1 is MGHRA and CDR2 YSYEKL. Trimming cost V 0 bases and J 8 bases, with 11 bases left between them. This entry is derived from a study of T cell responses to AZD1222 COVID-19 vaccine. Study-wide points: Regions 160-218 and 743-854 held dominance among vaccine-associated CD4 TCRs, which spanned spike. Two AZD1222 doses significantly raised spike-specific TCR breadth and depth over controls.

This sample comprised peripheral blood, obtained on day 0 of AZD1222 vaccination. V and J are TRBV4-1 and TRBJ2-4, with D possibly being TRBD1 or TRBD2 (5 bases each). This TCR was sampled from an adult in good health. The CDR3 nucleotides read TGCGCCAGCAGCCAAGATTGGGGGTGGGACATTCAGTACTTC. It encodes CASSQDWGWDIQYF.